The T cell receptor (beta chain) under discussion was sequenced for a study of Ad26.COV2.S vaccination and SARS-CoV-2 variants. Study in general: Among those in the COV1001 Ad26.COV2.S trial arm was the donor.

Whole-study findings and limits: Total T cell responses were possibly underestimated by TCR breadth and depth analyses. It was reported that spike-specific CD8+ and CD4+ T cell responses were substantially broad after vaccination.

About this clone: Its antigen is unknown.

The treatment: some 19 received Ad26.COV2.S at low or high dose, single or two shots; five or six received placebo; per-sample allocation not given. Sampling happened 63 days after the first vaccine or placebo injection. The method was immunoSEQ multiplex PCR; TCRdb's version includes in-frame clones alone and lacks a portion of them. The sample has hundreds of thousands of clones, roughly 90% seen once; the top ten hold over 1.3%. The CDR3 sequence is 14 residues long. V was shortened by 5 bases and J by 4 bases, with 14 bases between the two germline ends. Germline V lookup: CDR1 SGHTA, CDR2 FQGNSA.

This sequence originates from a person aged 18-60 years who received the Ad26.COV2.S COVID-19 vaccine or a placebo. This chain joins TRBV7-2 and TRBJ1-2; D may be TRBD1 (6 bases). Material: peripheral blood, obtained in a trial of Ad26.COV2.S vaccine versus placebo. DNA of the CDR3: TGTGCCAGCAGCCGTCTACAGGGAGCCTATGGCTACACCTTC. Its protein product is CASSRLQGAYGYTF.